These 13 T cell receptor beta chains share one sample of origin, sequenced in a study of T-cell reconstitution after alpha-beta-depleted transplantation in children. Preparation of the TCRbeta library was carried out with unique molecular identifiers. Each CDR3 protein is one row after TCRdb ran MiXCR on the PCR reads. The data show roughly 500,000 distinct CDR3 sequences, with about 11% seen just once and about 2% held by the top ten. The material sequenced was PBMCs, taken before TCRalphabeta/CD19-depleted stem cell transplant. The receptors come from a child younger than 10 with inherited bone marrow failure, due to receive a stem cell transplant.

This sequence joins TRBV5-6 and TRBJ2-1; 7 bases are shared with TRBD2. CDR1 is SGHDT and CDR2 is YYEEEE in the germline V gene. After removal of 4 bases from V and 7 bases from J, the junction contained 8 bases not matched to a gene. This CDR3 comprises 14 residues. Here the CDR3 DNA reads TGTGCCAGCAGCCCCGGACTAGTTAGGAATGAGCAGTTCTTC. Protein: CASSPGLVRNEQFF.

This clonotype was observed a few times. V and J are TRBV19 and TRBJ1-1; D perhaps matches TRBD1 (6 bases). The V gene's germline CDR1 is LNHDA and CDR2 SQIVND (reference sequence). The CDR3 spans 15 residues. V gave up 9 bases and J gave up 0 bases, with 17 bases separating them. CDR3 sequence reads: CASSHGGPLNTEAFF. The CDR3 coding sequence is TGTGCCAGCAGCCACGGGGGCCCACTGAACACTGAAGCTTTCTTT.

This chain connects TRBV28 to TRBJ2-7, with D maybe TRBD2 (6 bases). CDR1 is MDHEN and CDR2 is SYDVKM in the germline V gene. This CDR3 region has 17 residues. Deletions cut 2 bases from V and 3 bases from J, with 20 bases between. CDR3 region: CASSLIRASETGYEQYF. In nucleotides, the CDR3 is TGTGCCAGCAGTTTAATAAGGGCTAGCGAAACCGGCTACGAGCAGTACTTC.

This clonotype was counted a few times. The V gene is TRBV5-1, the J gene TRBJ2-1; a weak D match, TRBD1 (6 bases). The CDR3 spans 11 residues. V lost 6 bases, J lost 9 bases, and 10 bases lay in between. Per the germline V gene, CDR1 is SGHRS and CDR2 is YFSETQ. CDR3: CASTTGSEQFF. DNA for the CDR3: TGCGCCAGCACCACAGGGAGTGAGCAGTTCTTC.

Many counts were recorded for this clonotype. The chain has TRBV4-2 and TRBJ1-4; TRBD1 agrees at 7 bases. The CDR3 sequence is 17 residues long. In germline, CDR1 is LGHNA, CDR2 YNFKEQ. Trimming took 0 bases from V and 8 from J; bases not matched to a gene: 12. The CDR3 DNA sequence: TGTGCCAGCAGCCAAGACCCCCCGACAGGGTCAGGGGAAAAACTGTTTTTT. Translation gives CASSQDPPTGSGEKLFF.

This clonotype showed up many times. The chain uses TRBV5-1 and TRBJ2-6; 8 positions match TRBD1. Germline CDR1 and CDR2: SGHRS and YFSETQ. V was clipped by 7 bases and J by 4 bases; unmatched bases: 7. The CDR3 sequence is 15 residues long. The CDR3 protein is CASVDQGAGANVLTF. CDR3 DNA: TGCGCCAGCGTAGACCAGGGGGCCGGGGCCAACGTCCTGACTTTC.

In this sample, this clonotype turned up a few times. This chain uses TRBV28 with TRBJ2-7; TRBD1 matches 7 bases. This CDR3 is built from 14 residues. Germline CDR1 and CDR2: MDHEN and SYDVKM. Trimming removed 6 bases from V and 2 bases from J; junction bases left unmatched: 7. DNA of the CDR3: TGTGCCAGCAGGCCTTCAACAGGGGCCTACGAGCAGTACTTC. Translating gives CASRPSTGAYEQYF. The whole variable domain, filled in from reference TRBV28 and TRBJ2-7, reads DVKVTQSSRYLVKRTGEKVFLECVQDMDHENMFWYRQDPGLGLRLIYFSYDVKMKEKGDIPEGYSVSREKKERFSLILESASTNQTSMYLCASRPSTGAYEQYFGPGTRLTVT.

This clonotype was seen repeatedly, ten times or more. The chain links TRBV5-4 to TRBJ2-5; D possibly matches TRBD1 or TRBD2 (5 bases each). CDR1 SGHNT and CDR2 YYREEE come from the germline V gene (reference sequence). The V and J ends lost 1 base and 3 bases respectively, with 7 bases between them. The CDR3 totals 13 residues. In DNA, the CDR3 is TGTGCCAGCAGCTTGTTGGGGGAAGAGACCCAGTACTTC. This codes for CASSLLGEETQYF.

At least ten counts were recorded for this clonotype. The chain couples TRBV4-3 to TRBJ2-3; a weak D match, TRBD1 (6 bases). V was pared by 0 bases and J by 2 bases, with 15 bases between. This CDR3 has 17 residues. Germline CDR1 and CDR2: LGHNA and YSLEER. The CDR3 spells CASSQDVGHPYTDTQYF. The CDR3 DNA is TGCGCCAGCAGCCAAGATGTGGGACACCCATACACAGATACGCAGTATTTT.

Ten or more counts support this clonotype. Here the CDR3 DNA reads TGCGCCAGCAGAAGACAGTGGGAGCTGTTTTTT. Protein sequence: CASRRQWELFF. The chain recombines TRBV10-2 with TRBJ2-2; the D gene is possibly TRBD1 (5 bases). CDR3 length: 11 amino acids. Germline V gene data show CDR1 as WSHSY and CDR2 as SAAADI. The ends were cut back, 6 bases at V and 9 bases at J, with 8 bases in the middle.

This clonotype was seen repeatedly, ten times or more. The V and J genes are TRBV4-3 and TRBJ2-1, with D perhaps TRBD1 (6 bases). The germline CDR1 and CDR2 sequences are LGHNA and YSLEER. The CDR3 spans 15 residues. Trimming left V 0 bases short and J 2 bases short, with 8 bases between. The CDR3 is CASSQDGQTYNEQFF. DNA for the CDR3: TGCGCCAGCAGCCAAGATGGACAGACCTACAATGAGCAGTTCTTC.

This clonotype was detected many times. The CDR3 loop reads CASSLDPGWTGELFF. CDR3 DNA: TGCGCCAGCAGCTTGGACCCCGGGTGGACCGGGGAGCTGTTTTTT. The gene calls are TRBV5-1 and TRBJ2-2; D not resolved. CDR3 length equals 15 residues. Germline V gene data show CDR1 as SGHRS and CDR2 as YFSETQ. Deletions cut 0 bases from V and 5 bases from J, with 11 bases between.

As concerns this clonotype: A read error is possible here, since a much larger clone lies one base away. The CDR3 carries no conserved terminal phenylalanine or tryptophan, so it likely arises from a read error. The V and J genes are TRBV5-1 and TRBJ2-5, with 8 bases aligning to TRBD2. Per the germline V gene, CDR1 is SGHRS and CDR2 is YFSETQ. The CDR3 runs to 15 residues. The junction had 7 bases not matched to a gene; V was cut back by 2 bases and J by 4 bases. CDR3 bases: TGCGCCAGCAGCTTCGGGAGGGCCGGGGTAGAGACCCAGTACCTC. Translated, it gives CASSFGRAGVETQYL.